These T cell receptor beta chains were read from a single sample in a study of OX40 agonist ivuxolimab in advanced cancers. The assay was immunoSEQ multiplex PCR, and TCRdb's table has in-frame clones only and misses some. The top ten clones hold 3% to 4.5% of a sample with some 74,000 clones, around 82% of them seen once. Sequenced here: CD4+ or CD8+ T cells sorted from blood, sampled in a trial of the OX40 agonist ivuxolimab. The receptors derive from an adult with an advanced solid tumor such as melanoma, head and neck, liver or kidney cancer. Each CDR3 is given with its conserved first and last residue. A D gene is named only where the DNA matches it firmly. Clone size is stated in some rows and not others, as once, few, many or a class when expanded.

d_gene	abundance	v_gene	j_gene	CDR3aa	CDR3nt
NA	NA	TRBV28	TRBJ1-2	CASRGGGYTF	TGTGCCAGCAGGGGGGGTGGCTACACCTTC
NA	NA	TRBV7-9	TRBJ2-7	CASSPVSYEQYF	TGTGCCAGCAGCCCCGTTTCCTACGAGCAGTACTTC
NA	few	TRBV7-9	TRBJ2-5	CASSLNLLGVEVETQYF	TGTGCCAGCAGCTTAAATTTGCTTGGCGTAGAGGTGGAGACCCAGTACTTC
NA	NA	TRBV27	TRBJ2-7	CASSGRGKISSYEQYF	TGTGCCAGCAGTGGCCGGGGGAAGATATCATCCTACGAGCAGTACTTC
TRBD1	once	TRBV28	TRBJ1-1	CATRTGGAGNTEAFF	TGTGCCACCCGAACAGGGGGTGCGGGGAACACTGAAGCTTTCTTT
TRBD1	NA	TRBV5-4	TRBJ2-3	CASSPRTGGRDTQYF	TGTGCCAGCAGCCCAAGGACAGGGGGTAGAGATACGCAGTATTTT
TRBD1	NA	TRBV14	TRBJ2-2	CASSQNYRGRNTGELFF	TGTGCCAGCAGCCAAAATTACAGGGGGCGGAACACCGGGGAGCTGTTTTTT
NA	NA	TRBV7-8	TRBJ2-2	CASSLSGGGGELFF	TGTGCCAGCAGCTTATCTGGTGGAGGCGGGGAGCTGTTTTTT
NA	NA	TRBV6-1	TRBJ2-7	CASTSGTYEQYF	TGTGCCAGTACCAGTGGCACCTACGAGCAGTACTTC
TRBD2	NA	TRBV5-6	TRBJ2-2	CASSLGPSGMNGELFF	TGTGCCAGCAGCTTGGGGCCTAGCGGGATGAACGGGGAGCTGTTTTTT
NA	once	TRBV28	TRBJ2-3	CASSSPTTDTQYF	TGTGCCAGCAGTTCGCCAACCACAGATACGCAGTATTTT
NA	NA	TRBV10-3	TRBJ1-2	CAIYEVGRAHGYTF	TGTGCCATCTACGAGGTGGGCAGGGCACATGGCTACACCTTC
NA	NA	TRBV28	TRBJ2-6	CASSPGGSGANVLTF	TGTGCCAGCAGCCCAGGCGGTTCTGGGGCCAACGTCCTGACTTTC
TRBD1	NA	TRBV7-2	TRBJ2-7	CASSLVQGWGQGGYEQYF	TGTGCCAGCAGCTTAGTTCAGGGGTGGGGACAGGGTGGATACGAGCAGTACTTC
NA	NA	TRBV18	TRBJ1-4	CASPRGAKLFF	TGTGCCAGTCCGAGAGGGGCGAAACTGTTTTTT
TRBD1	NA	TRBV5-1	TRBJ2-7	CASSLDRQGTYEQYF	TGCGCCAGCAGCTTAGACAGACAGGGAACCTACGAGCAGTACTTC
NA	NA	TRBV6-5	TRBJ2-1	CASRDSPGLYNEQFF	TGTGCCAGCAGGGACTCCCCCGGACTCTACAATGAGCAGTTCTTC
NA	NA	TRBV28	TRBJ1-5	CASRQSPNQPQHF	TGTGCCAGCCGCCAGTCCCCCAATCAGCCCCAGCATTTT
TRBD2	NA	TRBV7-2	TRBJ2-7	CASSYGTSGYEQYF	TGTGCCAGCAGCTACGGGACTAGCGGGTACGAGCAGTACTTC
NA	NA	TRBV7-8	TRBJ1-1	CASSLVPLRGTEAFF	TGTGCCAGCAGCTTAGTGCCCCTGAGGGGGACTGAAGCTTTCTTT
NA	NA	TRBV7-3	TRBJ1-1	CASSLGGWTDPAFF	TGTGCCAGCAGCTTAGGCGGCTGGACAGACCCCGCTTTCTTT
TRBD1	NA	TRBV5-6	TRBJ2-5	CASSFGTGVNGETQYF	TGTGCCAGCAGCTTTGGGACAGGGGTCAATGGAGAGACCCAGTACTTC
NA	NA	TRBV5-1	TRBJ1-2	CASSLVRGNYGYTF	TGCGCCAGCAGCTTGGTCCGGGGTAACTATGGCTACACCTTC
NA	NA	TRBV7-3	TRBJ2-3	CASSLGTRDTQYF	TGTGCCAGCAGCTTAGGAACCCGAGATACGCAGTATTTT
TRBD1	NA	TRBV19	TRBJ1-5	CASSTRRTGGSNQPQHF	TGTGCCAGTAGTACCAGAAGGACAGGGGGCAGCAATCAGCCCCAGCATTTT
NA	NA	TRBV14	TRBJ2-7	CASSQDRSPLPSYEQYF	TGTGCCAGCAGCCAAGATAGGTCCCCCCTCCCTTCCTACGAGCAGTACTTC
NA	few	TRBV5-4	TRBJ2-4	CASSLGGAAGNIQYF	TGTGCCAGCAGCTTGGGGGGAGCAGCGGGAAACATTCAGTACTTC
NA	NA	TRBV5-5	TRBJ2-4	CASSFDNNIQYF	TGTGCCAGCAGCTTCGACAACAACATTCAGTACTTC
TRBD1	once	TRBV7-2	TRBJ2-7	CASSQTGVFYEQYF	TGTGCCAGCAGCCAGACAGGGGTCTTCTACGAGCAGTACTTC
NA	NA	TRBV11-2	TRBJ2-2	CASRAETGDTGELFF	TGTGCCAGCAGAGCCGAGACCGGGGACACCGGGGAGCTGTTTTTT